This T cell receptor (beta chain) came from a study of PD-1 blockade in classical Hodgkin lymphoma. V was clipped by 6 bases and J by 7 bases, with 18 bases between them. Germline lookup yields CDR1 WSHSY and CDR2 SAAADI. CDR3 length: 14 amino acids. Overall study findings and caveats: Diminished baseline TCR diversity has been reported in newly diagnosed patients relative to healthy donors. The repertoire differences lack a defined cause, possibly disease activity or prior therapy.

Assay: immunoSEQ multiplex PCR; the TCRdb copy retains only in-frame clones and omits some. The data show 25,000 to 35,000 clones, about two thirds seen once. Remarks on this clone: As yet, its antigen is unknown.

Brentuximab vedotin exposure varied among the patients, all of whom had relapsed after autologous stem cell transplantation. Best responses were complete response, partial response or progressive disease. The origin of this receptor is a human donor with classical Hodgkin lymphoma. Sequenced material: peripheral blood mononuclear cells (PBMCs), taken before the second cycle of nivolumab. V is TRBV10-2 and J is TRBJ1-2; D is ambiguous. DNA for the CDR3: TGCGCCAGCAGCACAGCCGCGGGATCCACTGGCTACACCTTC. It is translated as CASSTAAGSTGYTF.